This T cell receptor (beta chain) stems from a study of CXCR3-negative and CXCR3-positive naive CD8 T cells. Broader study findings: CXCR3-expressing naive cells carried TRB CDR3s more hydrophobic than those of CXCR3-negative naive cells.

In regard to this clonotype: The antigen is unknown.

Among CD8+ T cells, naive ones were CD45RO-CCR7+CD27+CD95-. Per the germline V gene, CDR1 is SGHRS and CDR2 is YFSETQ. This CDR3 is built from 11 residues. UMI-labeled 5' RACE TRB cDNA libraries were prepared from the cells. TCRdb re-called the 5' RACE reads; every CDR3 protein appears as one record, without DNA. Across around 7,000 distinct CDR3 sequences, the top ten clones capture about 2% of the sample. Sequencing was done on a sample of naive CXCR3- CD8+ T cells from blood. Subset meaning: CD45RO-CCR7+CD27+CD95- naive CD8+ T cells lacking CXCR3 (TNR3-). The chain combines TRBV5-1 with TRBJ1-1. This clonotype was obtained from a human donor in good health. Some clones in this sample may be carry-over from other donors' samples. CDR3 in amino acids: CASSLGTEAFF.